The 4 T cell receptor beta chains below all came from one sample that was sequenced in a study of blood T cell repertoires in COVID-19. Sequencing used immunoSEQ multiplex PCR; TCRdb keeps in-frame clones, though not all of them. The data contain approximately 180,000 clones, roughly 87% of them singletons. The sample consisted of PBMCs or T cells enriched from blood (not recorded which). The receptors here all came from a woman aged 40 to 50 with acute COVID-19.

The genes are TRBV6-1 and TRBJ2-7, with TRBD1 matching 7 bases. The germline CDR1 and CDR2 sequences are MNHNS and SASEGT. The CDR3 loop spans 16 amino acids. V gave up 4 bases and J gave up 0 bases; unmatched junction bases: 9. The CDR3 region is CASSVGTVASSYEQYF. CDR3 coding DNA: TGTGCCAGCAGTGTCGGGACAGTTGCTAGCTCCTACGAGCAGTACTTC.

The CDR3 DNA reads TGTGCCAGTAGTATTTGGGGAGAAGCGAGCAATCAGCCCCAGCATTTT. This sequence encodes CASSIWGEASNQPQHF. The rearrangement joins TRBV19 to TRBJ1-5; the D is unclear. The CDR3 is made up of 16 amino acids. Germline CDR1 LNHDA, CDR2 SQIVND (reference sequence). V was cut by 3 bases and J by 1 base, with 13 bases left in between.

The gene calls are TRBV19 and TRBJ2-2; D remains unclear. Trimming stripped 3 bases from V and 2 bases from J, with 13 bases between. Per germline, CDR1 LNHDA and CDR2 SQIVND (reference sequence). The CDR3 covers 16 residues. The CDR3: CASSIAQTRNTGELFF. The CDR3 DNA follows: TGTGCCAGTAGTATCGCACAGACCCGAAACACCGGGGAGCTGTTTTTT.

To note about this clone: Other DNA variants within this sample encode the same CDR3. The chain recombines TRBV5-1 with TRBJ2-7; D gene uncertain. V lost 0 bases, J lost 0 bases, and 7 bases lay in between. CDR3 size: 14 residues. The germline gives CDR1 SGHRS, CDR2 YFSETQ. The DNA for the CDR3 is TGCGCCAGCAGCTTGGGACTGGCCTCCTACGAGCAGTACTTC. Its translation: CASSLGLASYEQYF.